This T cell receptor (beta chain) was identified during a study of cytomegalovirus exposure and HLA in healthy donors. The PCR made use of 60 Vbeta and 13 Jbeta primers. The repertoire was sequenced with immunoSEQ multiplex PCR; TCRdb's copy has only in-frame clones and lacks some. The sample holds 200,000 or so clones, about 80% seen once. As for this clone: An end of the junction does not agree with germline; a read error may underlie this.

The CDR3 has 16 amino acids. CDR1 MDHEN and CDR2 SYDVKM come from the germline V gene. The TCR comes from a man aged 18-30 years in good health and CMV-seronegative. The V call is TRBV28, the J call TRBJ1-5; D unclear. Sequencing used PBMCs. CDR3 coding DNA: TGTGCCAGCAGGTTATGGTGGGGAGATAGCAATCAGCCCCAGCATTTT. This encodes CASRLWWGDSNQPQHF.